A single sample is the source of the 27 T cell receptor beta chains below, sequenced in a study of technical replicates of blood from a few donors. Libraries were prepared by immunoSEQ multiplex PCR; TCRdb keeps only in-frame clonotypes and omits some of them. Of about 70,000 clones in the sample, about 95% are singletons; the top ten hold under 0.3%. Sample: T cells isolated from PBMCs. These receptors came from a human donor in good health.

This chain joins TRBV14 and TRBJ1-4; 8 bases agree with TRBD1. Trimming removed 1 base from V and 4 bases from J; junction bases left unmatched: 5. CDR1 is SGHDN, CDR2 FVKESK, per germline. CDR3 size: 16 residues. CDR3 in DNA: TGTGCCAGCAGCCAAGCCCCAGGGGGCGTTAATGAAAAACTGTTTTTT. It codes for CASSQAPGGVNEKLFF.

The chain recombines TRBV28 with TRBJ2-3; TRBD1 agrees at 10 bases. The V gene's germline CDR1 is MDHEN and CDR2 SYDVKM. The ends lost 5 bases at V and 5 bases at J; junction bases unmatched: 7. The CDR3 consists of 15 residues. CDR3 residues: CASSLRQGARDTQYF. The CDR3 nucleotides read TGTGCCAGCAGTCTACGACAGGGGGCGAGAGATACGCAGTATTTT.

The chain links TRBV5-1 to TRBJ1-1; a possible D gene is TRBD1 (5 bases). The V gene lost 0 bases and the J gene lost 10 bases, with 10 bases spanning the gap. The germline V gene encodes CDR1 SGHRS and CDR2 YFSETQ. The CDR3 sequence is 12 residues long. The CDR3 spells CASSLEGVGAFF. CDR3 nucleotide sequence: TGCGCCAGCAGCTTGGAAGGGGTTGGAGCTTTCTTT.

The V gene is TRBV5-6, the J gene TRBJ1-4; maybe TRBD1 (5 bases). With 1 base removed from V and 6 bases from J, the gap between germline ends came to 16 bases. The CDR3 extends over 16 amino acids. The germline V gene encodes CDR1 SGHDT and CDR2 YYEEEE. The CDR3 spells CASSLRGVPGDEKLFF. The CDR3, as DNA: TGTGCCAGCAGCTTGAGGGGCGTCCCTGGGGATGAAAAACTGTTTTTT.

This chain links TRBV7-8 with TRBJ2-5; D is possibly TRBD1 (5 bases). Trimming shortened V by 3 bases and J by 2 bases, and 13 bases separated the two germline ends. The CDR3 runs to 15 residues. Germline V lookup: CDR1 SGHVS, CDR2 FQNEAQ. CDR3 amino acids: CASSLGRGSQETQYF. DNA for the CDR3: TGTGCCAGCAGCTTGGGAAGGGGAAGTCAAGAGACCCAGTACTTC.

The genes are TRBV11-1 and TRBJ1-1; 7 bases agree with TRBD1. The CDR3 runs 16 residues. CDR1 is SGHAT, CDR2 FQDESV, per germline (reference sequence). Trimming cost V 3 bases and J 1 base; bases outside gene matches: 8. The CDR3: CASSFQRTGSNTEAFF. The CDR3 DNA is TGTGCCAGCAGCTTTCAACGGACAGGTTCGAACACTGAAGCTTTCTTT.

The chain recombines TRBV21-1 with TRBJ2-2; the table's D call, TRBD2, was not checked against the DNA. TRBV21-1 is annotated as a pseudogene. This CDR3 contains 15 residues. The CDR3 is CASRGGGVGTGELFF. CDR3 DNA: TGTGCCAGCAGAGGAGGAGGAGTTGGCACCGGGGAGCTGTTTTTT.

The chain carries TRBV5-4 and TRBJ2-3; 16 nucleotides align to TRBD2. The germline V gene encodes CDR1 SGHNT and CDR2 YYREEE (reference sequence). V lost 4 bases, J lost 0 bases, and 5 bases stayed unmatched. The CDR3 spans 18 residues. The CDR3 spells CASSGTSGGVASTDTQYF. CDR3 in DNA: TGTGCCAGCAGCGGGACTAGCGGGGGGGTCGCTAGCACAGATACGCAGTATTTT.

This clone appeared once. The chain employs TRBV15 and TRBJ1-3; no clear D. This CDR3 has 15 amino acids. The V gene lost 6 bases and the J gene lost 1 base, with 13 bases spanning the gap. Germline V gene lookup returns CDR1 LNHNV and CDR2 YYDKDF (reference sequence). CDR3 in amino acids: CATSLSLGSGNTIYF. The CDR3 DNA reads TGTGCCACCAGTTTGTCACTAGGATCTGGAAACACCATATATTTT. Using reference TRBV15 and TRBJ1-3 for the parts outside the CDR3, the full variable domain is DAMVIQNPRYQVTQFGKPVTLSCSQTLNHNVMYWYQQKSSQAPKLLFHYYDKDFNNEADTPDNFQSRRPNTSFCFLDIRSPGLGDTAMYLCATSLSLGSGNTIYFGEGSWLTVV.

Only a few counts were recorded for this clone. The gene calls are TRBV7-9 and TRBJ1-5; D might be TRBD1 (5 bases). The length of the CDR3 is 15 residues. Germline CDR1 is SEHNR and CDR2 is FQNEAQ (reference sequence). V dropped 3 bases and J dropped 0 bases, with 9 bases sitting between them. The CDR3 loop reads CASSFVGDSNQPQHF. The CDR3 coding sequence is TGTGCCAGCAGCTTTGTAGGGGATAGCAATCAGCCCCAGCATTTT.

The V and J genes are TRBV25-1 and TRBJ2-7; TRBD2 is a possible D gene (8 bases). The V gene lost 10 bases and the J gene lost 7 bases, with 17 bases spanning the gap. CDR3 length: 12 amino acids. CDR1 and CDR2 from the germline V gene are MGHDK and SYGVNS. The CDR3 loop is CATGGGGGEQYF. The CDR3 DNA is TGTGCCACGGGAGGGGGCGGGGGTGAGCAGTACTTC.

The V call is TRBV11-3, the J call TRBJ1-1, with D perhaps TRBD1 (6 bases). The CDR3 has 16 residues. V shed 0 bases and J shed 5 bases, with 16 bases lying between them. CDR1 is SGHNT, CDR2 YENEEA, per germline. The CDR3 spells CASSLEGAVKMTEAFF. The CDR3 region has the DNA TGTGCCAGCAGCTTAGAGGGGGCGGTTAAAATGACTGAAGCTTTCTTT. The variable domain in full, completed from reference TRBV11-3 and TRBJ1-1, reads EAGVVQSPRYKIIEKKQPVAFWCNPISGHNTLYWYLQNLGQGPELLIRYENEEAVDDSQLPKDRFSAERLKGVDSTLKIQPAELGDSAVYLCASSLEGAVKMTEAFFGQGTRLTVV.

The chain carries TRBV25-1 and TRBJ2-5, with 8 bases aligning to TRBD2. CDR1 MGHDK and CDR2 SYGVNS come from the germline V gene. This CDR3 spans 18 amino acids. The V and J ends lost 6 bases and 5 bases, in that order; junction bases with no gene match: 20. For the CDR3, the DNA is TGTGCCAGCAGCTCTAACCTGATGAGCCGGGAGGGCCGGGAGACCCAGTACTTC. This gives the protein CASSSNLMSREGRETQYF.

The chain couples TRBV6-5 to TRBJ1-2, with D uncertain. The V end was cut by 0 bases, the J end by 7 bases, with 15 bases between. From germline, CDR1 is MNHEY and CDR2 SVGAGI. The CDR3 consists of 15 residues. The CDR3 is CASSYSRRDPRGYTF. The CDR3 region has the DNA TGTGCCAGCAGTTACTCGAGAAGAGATCCACGTGGCTACACCTTC.

This sequence joins TRBV23-1 and TRBJ2-3, with 9 bases identical to TRBD2. Being an ORF, TRBV23-1 has a function that is uncertain. The V and J ends lost 0 bases and 7 bases, in that order; junction bases with no gene match: 14. This CDR3 region has 18 residues. CDR3 sequence reads: CASSQSGRRRGGKYTQYF. The CDR3 bases are TGCGCCAGCAGTCAATCGGGGAGGCGGCGGGGGGGCAAGTATACGCAGTATTTT.

The DNA for the CDR3 is TGCGCCAGCAGCTTGGGGAAGGGGGTGGGACAGGTCGTTAAAGCTTTCTTT. Its protein product is CASSLGKGVGQVVKAFF. V usage is TRBV5-1 and J usage is TRBJ1-1; 8 bases fit TRBD1. Germline CDR1 is SGHRS and CDR2 is YFSETQ. V was pared by 0 bases and J by 9 bases, with 16 bases of the junction left unmatched. CDR3 length: 17 amino acids.

The table lists this clone with a few counts. This chain uses TRBV7-2 with TRBJ1-1, with no clear D. The V gene's germline CDR1 is SGHTA and CDR2 FQGNSA. Trimming shortened V by 5 bases and J by 6 bases, and 16 bases separated the two germline ends. The CDR3 contains 14 residues. The CDR3 loop reads CASSQLEVGAEAFF. For the CDR3, the DNA is TGTGCCAGCAGCCAATTGGAGGTTGGGGCTGAAGCTTTCTTT.

The rearrangement uses TRBV5-4 and TRBJ1-1, with D tentatively TRBD1 (6 bases). CDR1 is SGHNT, CDR2 YYREEE, per germline (reference sequence). Between the trimmed V and J ends, which lost 5 bases and 1 base, there was a span of 21 bases. This CDR3 contains 17 residues. The CDR3 DNA sequence: TGTGCCAGCAGGGCTCCTGGTTACGGGACATCGAACACTGAAGCTTTCTTT. It yields the protein CASRAPGYGTSNTEAFF.

The chain employs TRBV2 and TRBJ2-5, with 10 bases that match TRBD1. CDR3 size: 13 residues. With V trimmed by 6 bases and J by 6 bases, 4 bases remained unmatched. CDR1 SNHLY and CDR2 FYNNEI come from the germline V gene. In nucleotides, the CDR3 is TGTGCCAGCAGGCGAGACAGGGGGCAGACCCAGTACTTC. Translated: CASRRDRGQTQYF.

The genes are TRBV5-6 and TRBJ1-1, with D uncertain. V shed 1 base and J shed 12 bases, with 13 bases lying between them. The CDR3 contains 12 residues. Per the germline V gene, CDR1 is SGHDT and CDR2 is YYEEEE. CDR3 sequence reads: CASSLRRFVTFF. CDR3 in DNA: TGTGCCAGCAGCTTGAGGCGGTTCGTAACTTTCTTT.

This clone was recorded once. The V and J genes are TRBV25-1 and TRBJ1-2; D not certain. Germline CDR1 and CDR2: MGHDK and SYGVNS. This CDR3 comprises 14 residues. V was cut by 3 bases and J by 5 bases, with 13 bases left in between. CDR3 in DNA: TGTGCCAGCAGTGAGGAAGGGAGAGATTATGGCTACACCTTC. Translated, it gives CASSEEGRDYGYTF.

The rearrangement joins TRBV27 to TRBJ1-1; D might be TRBD1 (6 bases). V was cut by 6 bases and J by 4 bases, with 12 bases left in between. CDR1 and CDR2 from the germline V gene are MNHEY and SMNVEV (reference sequence). The CDR3 runs 13 residues. The CDR3 reads CASRRTGTTEAFF. CDR3 nucleotides: TGTGCCAGCAGGAGAACAGGGACCACTGAAGCTTTCTTT.

V and J are TRBV9 and TRBJ1-4; D might be TRBD1 (5 bases). Germline lookup yields CDR1 SGDLS and CDR2 YYNGEE. The CDR3 extends over 15 amino acids. Trimming pared 0 bases from V and 5 bases from J, leaving 11 bases between. CDR3 sequence: CASSVAGGGNEKLFF. As DNA, the CDR3 is TGTGCCAGCAGCGTAGCCGGCGGGGGGAATGAAAAACTGTTTTTT. Drawing the rest from reference TRBV9 and TRBJ1-4, the complete variable domain is DSGVTQTPKHLITATGQRVTLRCSPRSGDLSVYWYQQSLDQGLQFLIQYYNGEERAKGNILERFSAQQFPDLHSELNLSSLELGDSALYFCASSVAGGGNEKLFFGSGTQLSVL.

The chain has TRBV28 and TRBJ2-7; D is perhaps TRBD1 (5 bases). This CDR3 has 21 residues. The ends were cut back, 6 bases at V and 1 base at J, with 34 bases in the middle. Germline lookup yields CDR1 MDHEN and CDR2 SYDVKM. In DNA form, the CDR3 reads TGTGCCAGCAGCCCAACCCGCTCACTTATACAGGTTGCTACGCCATCCTACGAGCAGTACTTC. It yields the protein CASSPTRSLIQVATPSYEQYF.

This chain connects TRBV5-8 to TRBJ1-4, with TRBD1 matching over 8 bases. CDR3 length: 15 residues. V dropped 2 bases and J dropped 8; count of bases not matched to a gene: 8. The germline V gene encodes CDR1 SGHTS and CDR2 YDEGEE. DNA of the CDR3: TGTGCCAGCAGCTTTGGAGACAGGGGAGCGGAAAAACTGTTTTTT. Translation gives CASSFGDRGAEKLFF.

The chain employs TRBV18 and TRBJ2-7; 9 nucleotides align to TRBD1. The V segment lost 1 base and the J segment 1 base; nucleotides outside the gene matches: 5. This CDR3 region has 16 residues. Germline values: CDR1 KGHSH, CDR2 LQKENI. The CDR3 DNA reads TGTGCCAGCTCACCACAACAGGGGGCTGGATCCTACGAGCAGTACTTC. The encoded protein is CASSPQQGAGSYEQYF.

This sequence joins TRBV7-6 and TRBJ2-7; TRBD1 agrees at 9 bases. CDR1 is SGHVS and CDR2 is FNYEAQ in the germline V gene. The CDR3 is 14 residues long. V shed 1 base and J 3 bases; nucleotides not matched to a gene: 1. As DNA, the CDR3 is TGTGCCAGCAGCTTAGAGGGACAGGGCTACGAGCAGTACTTC. Protein product: CASSLEGQGYEQYF.